The following is a TCR beta chain sequence with its context. Primers: 60 Vbeta forward and 13 Jbeta reverse. The method was immunoSEQ multiplex PCR; TCRdb's version includes in-frame clones alone and lacks a portion of them. The sample table includes about 39,000 clones. This sample stems from a study of cytomegalovirus exposure and HLA in healthy donors. This clonotype was obtained from a woman in her 30s in good health and CMV-seropositive. The specimen was PBMCs.

The CDR3 DNA reads TGTGCCAGCAGCCAAGCGGTTGGGACACCACATGAAAAACTGTTTTTT. This encodes CASSQAVGTPHEKLFF. The rearrangement links TRBV4-2 to TRBJ1-4; TRBD1 is a possible D gene (6 bases). V shed 1 base and J shed 6 bases, with 15 bases lying between them. CDR3 size: 16 residues. The germline CDR1 and CDR2 sequences are LGHNA and YNFKEQ.